The 2 T cell receptor beta chains in this list originate from one sample, sequenced in a study of control samples from healthy donors and cancer patients. Libraries were prepared by immunoSEQ multiplex PCR; TCRdb keeps only in-frame clonotypes and omits some of them. This sample carries some 120,000 clones, more than 75% of them seen once, and the ten largest clones take roughly 3%. Material: blood. The receptors come from a man in his sixties in good health.

In this sample, this clone turned up a few times. The CDR3 DNA is TGTGCCAGCTCACTCAACGTGGACAGGGGCACCGGGGAGCTGTTTTTT. The encoded protein is CASSLNVDRGTGELFF. The rearrangement links TRBV18 to TRBJ2-2; 9 nucleotides agree with TRBD1. V was pared by 4 bases and J by 4 bases, with 7 bases of the junction left unmatched. This CDR3 has 16 amino acids. Germline assignment: CDR1 KGHSH and CDR2 LQKENI.

CDR3 coding DNA: TGTGCCAGCAGCGCGACCCCCGAGGGGACCCAGTACTTC. It codes for CASSATPEGTQYF. The chain carries TRBV9 and TRBJ2-5; D might be TRBD2 (5 bases). V gave up 3 bases and J gave up 7 bases, with 13 bases separating them. Germline values: CDR1 SGDLS, CDR2 YYNGEE. The CDR3 sequence is 13 residues long.